This T cell receptor (beta chain) was captured by sequencing in a study of cytomegalovirus exposure and HLA in healthy donors. The junction had 10 bases not matched to a gene; V was cut back by 6 bases and J by 4 bases. CDR3 size: 16 residues. Per the germline V gene, CDR1 is MNHNY and CDR2 is SVGAGI (reference sequence). Among the donors, all were healthy bone marrow donors. Turning to this clone: The target antigen is unknown.

Whole-study findings and limits: Researchers reportedly found TCR beta sequences accurately predicted most subjects' HLA-A and HLA-B alleles. The study found most TCR sequences rare, yet found some public TCRs in many donors.

Use of 60 Vbeta and 13 Jbeta primers characterized the PCR. Sequenced by immunoSEQ multiplex PCR; TCRdb stores in-frame clones only, minus some. This table holds about 160,000 clones, roughly 80% found once. This sequence originates from a man aged 30 to 39 in good health and CMV-seronegative. The chain uses TRBV6-6 and TRBJ1-5; the match to TRBD1 covers 9 bases. Specimen: PBMCs. CDR3 residues: CASRPSGTGTNQPQHF. CDR3 coding DNA: TGTGCCAGCAGACCGAGCGGGACAGGGACGAATCAGCCCCAGCATTTT.